This T cell receptor beta chain stems from a study of T cell repertoires in cytomegalovirus infection. In the study overall: Shared public TCR beta signatures pointed to both CMV infection and a matching HLA type.

Study results and limitations: Cumulative frequency of public TCR beta families picked out carriers of CMV plus the relevant HLA. CMV-specific TCR beta clonotypes restricted by HLA-C were the ones dominating the ex vivo response.

TCRdb recomputed calls from the reads with MiXCR, one row per CDR3 protein. The sample holds hundreds of thousands of distinct CDR3 sequences, roughly 30% seen once. There are 14 residues in the CDR3. The germline gives CDR1 SGHTA, CDR2 FQGNSA. V lost 4 bases to trimming and J lost 10 bases, with 18 bases between them. In its sample, this clonotype was seen many times. Its target is unknown. The sample in question was cultured PBMCs, obtained from culture after CMV antigen stimulation. This chain joins TRBV7-2 and TRBJ2-3; D tentatively fits TRBD1 or TRBD2 (5 bases each). The TCR comes from a human donor in good health (CMV status not recorded). Some clones in this sample may be carry-over from other donors' samples. Here the CDR3 DNA reads TGTGCCAGCAGCTATTCGACTGGGACGACGCCGCAGTATTTT. Translation gives CASSYSTGTTPQYF.